This entry describes one TCR beta chain. The antigen is not known. Germline CDR1 MNHEY, CDR2 SMNVEV (reference sequence). V lost 5 bases, J lost 0 bases, and 13 bases lay in between. The CDR3 has 16 amino acids. All patients were mismatch repair deficient, assessed by either PCR or immunohistochemistry. TCRs were sequenced from a few patients responding to pembrolizumab. This sample was included in a study of PD-1 blockade in mismatch repair-deficient tumors. Background on the study: All were previously treated, progressing patients with some twelve mismatch repair-deficient cancer types.

Study conclusions and caveats: Rapid post-treatment expansion, then contraction, generally preceding radiologic response, marked tumor-resident clones.

Method: immunoSEQ multiplex PCR; TCRdb's copy keeps in-frame clones and lacks some. This sample has about 34,000 clones, with 80% found just once. V usage is TRBV27 and J usage is TRBJ2-2; D possibly corresponds to TRBD2 (6 bases). The source is an adult with mismatch repair-deficient cancer. This specimen was PBMCs, taken around 6 weeks after starting pembrolizumab. CDR3 sequence (DNA): TGTGCCAGCAGTCCGATAGCGGAATCGAACACCGGGGAGCTGTTTTTT. As protein: CASSPIAESNTGELFF.